This TCR beta chain was sequenced for a study of OX40 agonist ivuxolimab in advanced cancers. The assay was immunoSEQ multiplex PCR, and TCRdb's table has in-frame clones only and misses some. The sample records 60,000 to 65,000 clones, about 91% being singletons. This clone has just a few counts. The clonotype was recovered from an adult with an advanced solid tumor such as melanoma, head and neck, liver or kidney cancer. The sample in question was CD4+ or CD8+ T cells sorted from blood, obtained in a trial of the OX40 agonist ivuxolimab.

CDR3 sequence (DNA): TGTGCCAGCAGCTTGGCCCTCGGGGGAGACACTGAAGCTTTCTTT. Translating gives CASSLALGGDTEAFF. V usage is TRBV7-9 and J usage is TRBJ1-1, with a tentative D call TRBD1 (5 bases). Germline CDR1 and CDR2: SEHNR and FQNEAQ (reference sequence). The V and J ends lost 3 bases and 3 bases respectively, with 14 bases between them. This CDR3 spans 15 amino acids.